This T cell receptor (beta chain) comes out of a study of CD8 T cells in Susac syndrome. The RNA input was roughly 0.45 to 1 ug, and it was reverse transcribed with random hexamers. TCRdb ran MiXCR on the immunoSEQ multiplex PCR reads and lists one entry per CDR3 protein. The table includes some 190,000 distinct CDR3 sequences, approximately 94% detected once. The study sequenced TCR beta in blood CD8+ and CD4+ T cells. The multiple sclerosis controls were treatment-naive patients affected by stable or active relapsing-remitting disease. This CDR3 comprises 12 residues. Germline-derived CDR1 and CDR2 are SGHDN and FVKESK. V lost 4 bases to trimming and J lost 6 bases, with 10 bases between them.

The specimen was CD4+ T cells from PBMCs. The TCR was taken from a human donor with multiple sclerosis. The chain recombines TRBV14 with TRBJ2-7, with a tentative D call TRBD1 (6 bases). The CDR3 spells CASSRDTVEQYF. The CDR3 DNA follows: TGTGCCAGCAGCCGGGACACCGTCGAGCAGTACTTC.